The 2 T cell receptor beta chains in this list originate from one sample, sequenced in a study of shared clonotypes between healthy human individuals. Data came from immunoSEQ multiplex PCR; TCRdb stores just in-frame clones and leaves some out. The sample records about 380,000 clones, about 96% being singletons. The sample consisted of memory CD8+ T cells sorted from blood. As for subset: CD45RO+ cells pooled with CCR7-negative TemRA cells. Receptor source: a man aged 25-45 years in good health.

The CDR3: CASSQGVGGLTGELFF. The CDR3 DNA reads as TGCGCCAGCAGCCAAGGGGTTGGGGGGCTCACCGGGGAGCTGTTTTTT. V gene TRBV4-1 combines with J gene TRBJ2-2; D is possibly TRBD1 or TRBD2 (6 bases each). Trimming cost V 1 base and J 4 bases, with 13 bases left between them. Germline-derived CDR1 and CDR2 are MGHRA and YSYEKL. The CDR3 consists of 16 residues.

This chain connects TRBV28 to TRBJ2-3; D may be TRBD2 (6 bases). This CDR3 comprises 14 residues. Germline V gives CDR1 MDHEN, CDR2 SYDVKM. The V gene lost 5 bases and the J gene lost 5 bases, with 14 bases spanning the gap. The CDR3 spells CASSPRTILDTQYF. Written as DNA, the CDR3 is TGTGCCAGCAGTCCCAGGACTATTCTAGATACGCAGTATTTT.